A single sample is the source of the 7 T cell receptor beta chains below, sequenced in a study of tissue T cells after allogeneic stem cell transplantation. Assay used: immunoSEQ multiplex PCR; TCRdb lists only in-frame clones, some missing. The profile shows about 3,000 clones, approximately 60% of them singletons. Described time point: mouse harvest day 7 after allogeneic transplant. Each mouse received 10^7 T-cell-depleted marrow cells plus 10^6 splenic CD5+ T cells by tail vein. Sequencing input: gut tissue. Source of these receptors: a female BALB/c mouse given C57BL/6 T cells with graft-versus-host disease after an allogeneic hematopoietic cell transplant.

The sample holds a few counts of this clone. The gene names here belong to mouse. The read ends 1 residue early relative to the CDR3; the germline J gene fills the gap. The chain employs TRBV16 and TRBJ1-1; TRBD1 matches 7 bases. V was clipped by 5 bases and J by 7 bases; unmatched bases: 1. The CDR3 spans 11 residues. Per the germline V gene, CDR1 is SGHSA and CDR2 is FRNQAP. CDR3 residues: CASSQGGEVFF. CDR3 DNA, as far as it was read: TGTGCAAGCAGCCAGGGGGGAGAAGTCTTC.

Concerning this clone: Genes here carry mouse names. The CDR3 is cut off 1 residue early in the read; its end comes from the germline J gene. This rearrangement joins TRBV26 to TRBJ2-7; TRBD1 aligns across 7 bases. V dropped 3 bases and J dropped 7; count of bases not matched to a gene: 6. Germline V gene data show CDR1 as KGHPV and CDR2 as FQNQEV (reference sequence). The CDR3 consists of 13 residues. The DNA read from the CDR3 is TGTGCCAGCAGTCTCAACAGGGGTGAGGAACAGTAC. Encoded protein: CASSLNRGEEQY. The full CDR3 reads CASSLNRGEEQYF. Using reference TRBV26 and TRBJ2-7 for the parts outside the CDR3, the full variable domain is NSKVIQTPRYLVKGQGQKAKMRCIPEKGHPVVFWYQQNKNNEFKFLINFQNQEVLQQIDMTEKRFSAECPSNSPCSLEIQSSEAGDSALYLCASSLNRGEEQYFGPGTRLTVL.

As regards this clone: The genes are named according to mouse. The read comes to an end 1 residue before the CDR3 does, leaving the germline J gene to fill in the end. The chain joins TRBV14 to TRBJ2-7; D is uncertain. V was cut by 5 bases and J by 0 bases, with 3 bases left in between. Germline CDR1 reads SGHDT; CDR2 reads FRDEAV. The length of the CDR3 is 11 residues. The CDR3 bases that were read are TGTGCCAGCAGGCTCTCCTATGAACAGTAC. Translation gives CASRLSYEQY. The full CDR3 is CASRLSYEQYF.

Concerning this clone: One end of the junction varies from germline; a read error may be responsible. Mouse germline and gene names are used. The read stops 1 residue short of the end of the CDR3; the missing end is completed from the germline J gene. This sequence joins TRBV13-1 and TRBJ2-7; no definite D call. This CDR3 has 13 amino acids. The germline V gene has CDR1 NSHNY and CDR2 SYGAGN. The DNA read from the CDR3 is TGTGCCGGCAGTGATGCACCGAGGTATGAACAGTAC. Its translation is CAGSDAPRYEQY. The full CDR3 reads CAGSDAPRYEQYF.

Worth noting for this clone: All gene names here are mouse names. Partial CDR3 DNA: TGTGCCAGCAGTCGGACTGGGGGGGCGCATGCTGAGCAGTTC. It codes for CASSRTGGAHAEQF. The whole CDR3 sequence is CASSRTGGAHAEQFF. The V and J genes are TRBV19 and TRBJ2-1; 13 bases are shared with TRBD2. The CDR3 goes on 1 residue after the read ends, and that part is filled in from the germline J gene. Germline V gene sequence: CDR1 FNHDT, CDR2 SITEND (reference sequence). Germline trimming cut 4 bases from V and 5 bases from J; bases unmatched to any gene: 3. CDR3 length: 15 residues.

This clone occurred a few times. The gene symbols are mouse symbols. The CDR3 end lies 1 residue beyond the end of the read and is filled in from the germline J gene. J is TRBJ1-5 and V is TRBV15; 7 positions agree with TRBD1. This CDR3 is 14 amino acids long. Trimming removed 6 bases from V and 1 base from J; junction bases left unmatched: 3. CDR1 is SGHND, CDR2 FRSKSL, per germline. Incomplete CDR3 DNA: TGTGCCAGCAGCCTACAGGGGAACAACCAGGCTCCGCTT. Its protein product is CASSLQGNNQAPL. The CDR3, in full, reads CASSLQGNNQAPLF.

This clone was seen a few times. The genes are named according to mouse. The read stops 1 residue short of the end of the CDR3; the missing end is completed from the germline J gene. V gene TRBV16 combines with J gene TRBJ1-4; no clear D gene. The CDR3 is made up of 14 amino acids. The germline V gene has CDR1 SGHSA and CDR2 FRNQAP. V was clipped by 2 bases and J by 0 bases, with 4 bases between them. CDR3 region: CASSLQISNERLFF. The DNA read from the CDR3 is TGTGCAAGCAGCTTACAGATTTCCAACGAAAGATTATTT.